This TCR beta chain was documented in a study of blood T cells in healthy people across ages. The CDR3 length is 17 residues. Germline CDR1 reads DFQATT; CDR2 reads SNEGSKA (reference sequence). The ends were cut back, 3 bases at V and 7 bases at J, with 27 bases in the middle. Using a J-beta primer mix together with a sample-barcoded 5' primer, a second PCR was run for about 6 to 12 cycles. TCRdb redid the calling of the 5' RACE reads with MiXCR, one entry per CDR3 protein. The sample holds 450,000 to 700,000 distinct CDR3 sequences, 27% seen once. The receptor's source is an older woman in good health. The chain has TRBV20-1 and TRBJ1-1; no clear D gene. What was sequenced was blood. The CDR3, as DNA: TGCAGTGCTAGGAGGGCCCCCATGAGGGAGGTTTTCTTTGAAGCTTTCTTT. It specifies CSARRAPMREVFFEAFF.